The next 14 T cell receptor beta chains were all read from a single sample in a study of blood T cell repertoires in COVID-19. Here immunoSEQ multiplex PCR was the method, and the copy in TCRdb shows in-frame clones only, minus some. The data show about 110,000 clones, approximately 80% seen once. Source material: peripheral blood. Source of these receptors: a woman between 65 and 79 years old with acute or convalescent COVID-19.

This rearrangement joins TRBV11-1 to TRBJ2-3, with 11 bases lining up with TRBD2. After removal of 5 bases from V and 1 base from J, the junction contained 2 bases not matched to a gene. Looked up from germline, CDR1 is SGHAT and CDR2 is FQDESV (reference sequence). The CDR3 spans 15 residues. The CDR3 sequence is CASSLLAGGTDTQYF. The CDR3 DNA sequence: TGTGCCAGCAGCCTACTAGCGGGGGGCACAGATACGCAGTATTTT.

This chain connects TRBV6-5 to TRBJ2-2, with 8 bases that match TRBD1. V lost 7 bases, J lost 7 bases, and 8 bases stayed unmatched. Germline V gene lookup returns CDR1 MNHEY and CDR2 SVGAGI. CDR3 size: 14 residues. CDR3 residues: CASTLQGGSGELFF. The CDR3 nucleotides are TGTGCCAGCACCCTACAGGGGGGAAGCGGGGAGCTGTTTTTT.

The V call is TRBV2, the J call TRBJ1-5; 8 bases match TRBD1. Germline V gene sequence: CDR1 SNHLY, CDR2 FYNNEI. CDR3 length equals 14 residues. The trim removed 3 bases at V and 6 bases at J, leaving 4 bases unmatched. The CDR3, as DNA: TGTGCCAGCAGTGACAGGGGGCTTGGTCAGCCCCAGCATTTT. Translating gives CASSDRGLGQPQHF.

The chain recombines TRBV6-4 with TRBJ2-1; 12 bases match TRBD2. CDR1 is MRHNA, CDR2 SNTAGT, per germline. The CDR3 is made up of 16 amino acids. The trim removed 6 bases at V and 2 bases at J, leaving 5 bases unmatched. The CDR3: CASSITSGRPYNEQFF. As DNA, the CDR3 is TGTGCCAGCAGCATAACTAGCGGGAGGCCCTACAATGAGCAGTTCTTC.

In its sample, this clone was seen once. The J gene is TRBJ1-3, the V gene TRBV6-6; weak D call: TRBD1 (5 bases). CDR1 is MNHNY and CDR2 is SVGAGI in the germline V gene (reference sequence). The CDR3 sequence is 16 residues long. V lost 2 bases and J 0 bases, leaving 11 bases between the germline ends. CDR3 protein: CASSYPEDSSGNTIYF. CDR3 sequence (DNA): TGTGCCAGCAGTTACCCGGAAGACAGCTCTGGAAACACCATATATTTT.

J is TRBJ2-1 and V is TRBV3-1 (or the pseudogene TRBV3-2); 7 bases map to TRBD1. The germline CDR1 and CDR2 sequences are LGHDT and YNNKEL (reference sequence). The CDR3 sequence is 15 residues long. V was pared by 4 bases and J by 7 bases, with 10 bases of the junction left unmatched. As DNA, the CDR3 is TGTGCCAGCAGCCCCCGGGACAGCCCTGGGAATGAGCAGTTCTTC. As protein: CASSPRDSPGNEQFF.

Here the CDR3 DNA reads TGTGCCAGCAGCTTGGGGGGACAGGTCCGGACCGGGGAGCTGTTTTTT. This gives the protein CASSLGGQVRTGELFF. V and J are TRBV7-3 and TRBJ2-2, with TRBD1 matching 8 bases. This CDR3 comprises 16 residues. Germline loops: CDR1 SGHTA, CDR2 FQGTGA. V lost 3 bases to trimming and J lost 5 bases; unmatched junction nucleotides: 8.

J is TRBJ1-2 and V is TRBV30; no definite D call. This CDR3 has 14 residues. V was pared by 4 bases and J by 4 bases, with 16 bases between. CDR1 and CDR2 from the germline V gene are GTSNPN and SVGIG (reference sequence). CDR3 sequence reads: CAWIFRVEIYGYTF. For the CDR3, the DNA is TGTGCCTGGATTTTTCGGGTAGAAATCTATGGCTACACCTTC. The full variable domain, rest sourced from reference TRBV30 and TRBJ1-2, is SQTIHQWPATLVQPVGSPLSLECTVEGTSNPNLYWYRQAAGRGLQLLFYSVGIGQISSEVPQNLSASRPQDRQFILSSKKLLLSDSGFYLCAWIFRVEIYGYTFGSGTRLTVV.

This clone was recorded once. The V call is TRBV9, the J call TRBJ1-6, with 7 bases aligning to TRBD1. The V gene's germline CDR1 is SGDLS and CDR2 YYNGEE. Trimming took 7 bases from V and 7 from J; bases not matched to a gene: 5. The CDR3 totals 13 residues. The DNA of the CDR3 is TGTGCCAGCGCCGGGACAGCCAATTCACCCCTCCACTTT. Amino acids: CASAGTANSPLHF.

The chain couples TRBV6-5 to TRBJ1-3; D gene ambiguous. V was cut by 5 bases and J by 2 bases, with 13 bases left in between. The CDR3 extends over 15 amino acids. Germline V lookup: CDR1 MNHEY, CDR2 SVGAGI. CDR3: CASSISGEAGNTIYF. Here the CDR3 DNA reads TGTGCCAGCAGTATTAGCGGGGAGGCTGGAAACACCATATATTTT.

V usage is TRBV19 and J usage is TRBJ1-5, with 10 bases identical to TRBD1. The V segment lost 1 base and the J segment 4 bases; nucleotides outside the gene matches: 4. This CDR3 spans 16 amino acids. Germline V CDR1 and CDR2: LNHDA, SQIVND (reference sequence). DNA of the CDR3: TGTGCCAGTAGTATAGGGCCGGGACAGGGGAATCAGCCCCAGCATTTT. Its translation is CASSIGPGQGNQPQHF.

The count of this clone is one. The chain is built from TRBV6-1 and TRBJ1-5; 8 positions match TRBD1. This CDR3 region has 15 residues. J lost 9 bases, V lost 5 bases, and 12 bases had no gene match. The germline V gene encodes CDR1 MNHNS and CDR2 SASEGT. CDR3 DNA sequence: TGTGCCAGCAGTTCCGGGACAGGCCATATTAGGCCCCAGCATTTT. This translates into CASSSGTGHIRPQHF.

This chain connects TRBV6-6 to TRBJ2-1; 7 nucleotides match TRBD1. J lost 3 bases, V lost 11 bases, and 7 bases had no gene match. The CDR3 loop spans 13 amino acids. CDR1 MNHNY and CDR2 SVGAGI come from the germline V gene (reference sequence). Written as DNA, the CDR3 is TGTGCCGGTTCCAGGGGGAGCTACAATGAGCAGTTCTTC. It translates to CAGSRGSYNEQFF.

A few counts support this clone. The CDR3, as DNA: TGTGCCAGCAGCTTTGCGAGCTCTGGGGCCAACGTCCTGACTTTC. It is translated as CASSFASSGANVLTF. The chain links TRBV11-2 to TRBJ2-6; no firm D call. Germline-derived CDR1 and CDR2 are SGHAT and FQNNGV. The CDR3 runs 15 residues. V was shortened by 3 bases and J by 0 bases, with 6 bases between the two germline ends. Drawing the rest from reference TRBV11-2 and TRBJ2-6, the complete variable domain is EAGVAQSPRYKIIEKRQSVAFWCNPISGHATLYWYQQILGQGPKLLIQFQNNGVVDDSQLPKDRFSAERLKGVDSTLKIQPAKLEDSAVYLCASSFASSGANVLTFGAGSRLTVL.